This TCR beta chain was identified in a study of cytomegalovirus exposure and HLA in healthy donors. 60 Vbeta and 13 Jbeta primers were used in PCR. The method was immunoSEQ multiplex PCR; TCRdb's version includes in-frame clones alone and lacks a portion of them. Of about 150,000 clones in the sample, 70% were seen once. CDR1 LNHNV and CDR2 YYDKDF come from the germline V gene (reference sequence). V was shortened by 1 base and J by 7 bases, with 16 bases between the two germline ends. This CDR3 has 15 amino acids. The receptor comes from a woman aged 55-75 years in good health and CMV-seropositive. The sample consisted of PBMCs. J is TRBJ1-2 and V is TRBV15, with a weak D call TRBD1 (5 bases). CDR3 nucleotide sequence: TGTGCCACCAGCAGAGCAGGGAGGGGATTAGCTGGCTACACCTTC. Encoded protein: CATSRAGRGLAGYTF.